This T cell receptor beta chain derives from a study of blood T cells in healthy people across ages. Study-wide findings and caveats: The recorded TCR beta diversity per million T cells decreased in a roughly linear manner with age. There was no known CMV status for donors, so expanded clonotype changes were possibly confounded.

Concerning this clonotype: Its antigen is still unknown.

The second PCR ran about 6 to 12 cycles with a sample-barcoded 5' primer and J-beta primers. From the 5' RACE reads, TCRdb called clonotypes with MiXCR, one entry per CDR3 protein. The profile shows around 870,000 distinct CDR3 sequences, around 28% of them singletons. The donors, healthy Caucasians from Russia, were aged roughly 6 to 90. RNA extraction gave at least 5.5 micrograms of total RNA per sample. The V end lost 2 bases, the J end lost 2 bases, and 12 bases lay between the germline ends. Per germline, CDR1 SGHRS and CDR2 YFSETQ. The CDR3 contains 15 residues. J is TRBJ2-3 and V is TRBV5-1; D is undetermined. Sequenced: blood. The sequence came from a woman over 75 in good health. In nucleotides, the CDR3 is TGCGCCAGCAGCTTAGGACGGTACCCCACAGATACGCAGTATTTT. This translates into CASSLGRYPTDTQYF.